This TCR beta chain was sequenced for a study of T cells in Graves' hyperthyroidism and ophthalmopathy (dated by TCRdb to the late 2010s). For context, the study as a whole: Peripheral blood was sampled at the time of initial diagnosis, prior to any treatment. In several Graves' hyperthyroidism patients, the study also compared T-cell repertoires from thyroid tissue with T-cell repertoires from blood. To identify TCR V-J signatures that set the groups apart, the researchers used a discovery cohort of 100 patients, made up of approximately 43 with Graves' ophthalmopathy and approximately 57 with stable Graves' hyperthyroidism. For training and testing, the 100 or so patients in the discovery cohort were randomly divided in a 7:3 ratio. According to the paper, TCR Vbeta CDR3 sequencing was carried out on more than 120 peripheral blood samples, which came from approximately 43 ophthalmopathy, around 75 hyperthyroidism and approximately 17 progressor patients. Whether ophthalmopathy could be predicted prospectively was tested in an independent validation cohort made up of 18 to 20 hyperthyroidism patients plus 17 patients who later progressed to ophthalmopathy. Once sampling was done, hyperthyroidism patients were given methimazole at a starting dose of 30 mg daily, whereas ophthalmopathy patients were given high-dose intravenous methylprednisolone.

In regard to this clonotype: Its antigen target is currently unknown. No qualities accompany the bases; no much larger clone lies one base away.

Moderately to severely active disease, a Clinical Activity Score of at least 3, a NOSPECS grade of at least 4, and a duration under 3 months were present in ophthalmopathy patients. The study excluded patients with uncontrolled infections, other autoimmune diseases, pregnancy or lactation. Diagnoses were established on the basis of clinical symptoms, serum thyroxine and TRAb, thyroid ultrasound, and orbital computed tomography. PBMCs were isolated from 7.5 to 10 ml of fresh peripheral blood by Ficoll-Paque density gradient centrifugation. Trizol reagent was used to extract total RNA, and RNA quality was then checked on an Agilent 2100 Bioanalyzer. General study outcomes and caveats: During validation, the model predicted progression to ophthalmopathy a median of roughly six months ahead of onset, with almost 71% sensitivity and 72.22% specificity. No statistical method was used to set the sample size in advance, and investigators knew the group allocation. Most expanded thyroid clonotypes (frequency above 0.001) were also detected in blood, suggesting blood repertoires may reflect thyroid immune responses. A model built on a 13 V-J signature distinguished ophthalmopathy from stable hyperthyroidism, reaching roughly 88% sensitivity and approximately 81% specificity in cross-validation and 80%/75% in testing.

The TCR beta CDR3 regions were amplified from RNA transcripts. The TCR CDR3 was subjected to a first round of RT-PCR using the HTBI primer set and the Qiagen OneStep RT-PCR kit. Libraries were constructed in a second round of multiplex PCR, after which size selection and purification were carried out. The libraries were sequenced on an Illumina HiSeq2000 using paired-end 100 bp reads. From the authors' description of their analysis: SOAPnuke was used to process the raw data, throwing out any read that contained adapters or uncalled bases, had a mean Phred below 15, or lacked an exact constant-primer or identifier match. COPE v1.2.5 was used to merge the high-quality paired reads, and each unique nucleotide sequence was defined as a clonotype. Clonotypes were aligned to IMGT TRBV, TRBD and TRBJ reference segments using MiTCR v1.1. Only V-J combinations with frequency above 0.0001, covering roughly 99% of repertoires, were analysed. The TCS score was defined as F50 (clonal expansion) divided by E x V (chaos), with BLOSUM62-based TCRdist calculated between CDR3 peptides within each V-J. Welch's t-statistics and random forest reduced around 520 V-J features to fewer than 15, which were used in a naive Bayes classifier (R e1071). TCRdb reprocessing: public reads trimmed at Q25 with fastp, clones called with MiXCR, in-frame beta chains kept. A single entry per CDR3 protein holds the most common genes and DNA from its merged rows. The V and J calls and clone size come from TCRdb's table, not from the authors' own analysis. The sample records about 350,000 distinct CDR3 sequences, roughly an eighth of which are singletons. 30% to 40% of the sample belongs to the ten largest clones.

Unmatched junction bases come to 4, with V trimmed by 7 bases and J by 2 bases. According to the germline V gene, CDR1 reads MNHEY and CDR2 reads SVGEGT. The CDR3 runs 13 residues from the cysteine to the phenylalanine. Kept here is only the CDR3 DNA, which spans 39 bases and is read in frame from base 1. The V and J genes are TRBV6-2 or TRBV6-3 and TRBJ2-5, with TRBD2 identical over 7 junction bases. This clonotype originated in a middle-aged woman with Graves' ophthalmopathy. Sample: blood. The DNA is TGTGCCAGCAAAACTAGCGTACAAGAGACCCAGTACTTC. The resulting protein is CASKTSVQETQYF.